This TCR beta chain was found in a study of tumor and adjacent non-tumor tissue in lung cancer. Study background: Samples averaged roughly 4.3 million productive TCRbeta reads each. Study-wide points: Significantly higher TCR diversity was found in tumor than normal lung.

This sample's RNA came from whole unsorted tissue. More than 3 cm separated this lung sample from the edge of the tumor. Between August and November 2014, newly diagnosed, chemotherapy-naive lung cancer patients underwent thoracic surgery in China. The library came from three nested PCR rounds adapted from ARM-PCR protocols. From the multiplex PCR reads, TCRdb called clonotypes with MiXCR, one entry per CDR3 protein. The table lists some 100,000 distinct CDR3 sequences, approximately 80% of them singletons. A word on this clonotype: Its antigen is not identified. A read error may produce the germline difference seen at one junction end.

The germline V gene has CDR1 SGHAT and CDR2 FQNNGV. CDR3 length equals 14 residues. This receptor was taken from a man in his 60s with small cell lung cancer. Sequencing input: distant non-tumor lung tissue. This sequence joins TRBV11-2 and TRBJ2-1, with TRBD1 as a possible D gene (6 bases). The CDR3 protein is CATSIQGSYNDQFF. DNA for the CDR3: TGTGCCACCAGCATACAGGGTTCCTACAATGACCAGTTCTTC.